This is a list of T cell receptor beta chains from one sample in a study of T cell clonotyping in hematopoietic cell transplantation. Method: immunoSEQ multiplex PCR; TCRdb's copy keeps in-frame clones and lacks some. The data contain approximately 75,000 clones, around 94% of them seen just once; the ten biggest clones take up more than 1.5%. Material: peripheral blood mononuclear cells. The receptors originated from a man in his forties or fifties in good health. Some clones in this sample may be carry-over from other donors' samples. CDR3s include the opening cysteine and the closing phenylalanine or tryptophan. Each record gives: clone size, V gene, D gene, J gene, CDR3 DNA, CDR3 protein. The D gene is left open where the match is weak. Some rows have no size entry. The others give once, few or many, or a class for an expanded clone.

abundance: .
v_gene: TRBV28
d_gene: .
j_gene: TRBJ1-1
CDR3nt: TGTGCCAGCAGTTCCACAAACACTGAAGCTTTCTTT
CDR3aa: CASSSTNTEAFF

abundance: .
v_gene: TRBV5-1
d_gene: TRBD1
j_gene: TRBJ2-3
CDR3nt: TGCGCCAGCTTGGGACAGGGATGGGACACAGATACGCAGTATTTT
CDR3aa: CASLGQGWDTDTQYF

abundance: .
v_gene: TRBV4-2
d_gene: TRBD1
j_gene: TRBJ1-2
CDR3nt: TGTGCCAGCAGCCCCGAGGGGGCTGAGTATGGCTACACCTTC
CDR3aa: CASSPEGAEYGYTF

abundance: .
v_gene: TRBV28
d_gene: TRBD1
j_gene: TRBJ1-5
CDR3nt: TGTGCCAGCAGTCGCGGACAGGCAGGGCAGCCCCAGCATTTT
CDR3aa: CASSRGQAGQPQHF

abundance: .
v_gene: TRBV5-1
d_gene: TRBD2
j_gene: TRBJ2-3
CDR3nt: TGCGCCAGCAGACGCAGAACCATAGCGGGAGCCGCAGATACGCAGTATTTT
CDR3aa: CASRRRTIAGAADTQYF

abundance: .
v_gene: TRBV29-1
d_gene: .
j_gene: TRBJ2-1
CDR3nt: TGCAGCGTTGCGGCACTCGGGGAGCAGTTCTTC
CDR3aa: CSVAALGEQFF

abundance: once
v_gene: TRBV21-1
d_gene: .
j_gene: TRBJ2-7
CDR3nt: TGTGCCAGCACCCAAGTGGGGAGCTCCTACGAGCAGTACTTC
CDR3aa: CASTQVGSSYEQYF

abundance: .
v_gene: TRBV4-2
d_gene: TRBD1
j_gene: TRBJ2-6
CDR3nt: TGTGCCAGCAGCCAAGATAGGGACAGGGTAGCCTCTGGGGCCAACGTCCTGACTTTC
CDR3aa: CASSQDRDRVASGANVLTF

abundance: .
v_gene: TRBV30
d_gene: TRBD1
j_gene: TRBJ1-1
CDR3nt: TGTGCCTCCCTAGGGGGCTTCAACACTGAAGCTTTCTTT
CDR3aa: CASLGGFNTEAFF

abundance: .
v_gene: TRBV10-3
d_gene: TRBD1
j_gene: TRBJ2-7
CDR3nt: TGTGCCATCAGTGAGCCGGGACAGGGGGCCTACGAGCAGTACTTC
CDR3aa: CAISEPGQGAYEQYF

abundance: once
v_gene: TRBV28
d_gene: .
j_gene: TRBJ1-2
CDR3nt: TGTGCCAGCAGTTTAAGGGTGGGGCAGGGCAACTATGGCTACACCTTC
CDR3aa: CASSLRVGQGNYGYTF

abundance: .
v_gene: TRBV11-1
d_gene: TRBD1
j_gene: TRBJ1-2
CDR3nt: TGTGCCAGCAGCCGAGACAGGGGTCATGGCTACACCTTC
CDR3aa: CASSRDRGHGYTF

abundance: .
v_gene: TRBV7-2
d_gene: .
j_gene: TRBJ2-1
CDR3nt: TGTGCCAGCAGCTTAGTTCCAGGGGGGACGAGTGAGCAGTTCTTC
CDR3aa: CASSLVPGGTSEQFF

abundance: .
v_gene: TRBV28
d_gene: .
j_gene: TRBJ1-2
CDR3nt: TGTGCCTGTGAACAGGGTGAGCGGAATGGCTACACCTTC
CDR3aa: CACEQGERNGYTF

abundance: .
v_gene: TRBV6-5
d_gene: TRBD1
j_gene: TRBJ1-2
CDR3nt: TGTGCCAGCAGTTACTCTGGGACAGGGGGAAACGGCTACACCTTC
CDR3aa: CASSYSGTGGNGYTF

abundance: .
v_gene: TRBV9
d_gene: .
j_gene: TRBJ1-4
CDR3nt: TGTGCCAGCAGCGGAGGGGGGTCCTTTAATGAAAAACTGTTTTTT
CDR3aa: CASSGGGSFNEKLFF

abundance: .
v_gene: TRBV28
d_gene: TRBD1
j_gene: TRBJ1-2
CDR3nt: TGTGCCAGCAGTCTCGACAGGGGGCGAGGCTATGGCTACACCTTC
CDR3aa: CASSLDRGRGYGYTF

abundance: .
v_gene: TRBV6-5
d_gene: TRBD2
j_gene: TRBJ2-7
CDR3nt: TGTGCCAGCAGTCAGACTAGCGGGGGGGCGAGGGAGCAGTACTTC
CDR3aa: CASSQTSGGAREQYF

abundance: .
v_gene: TRBV5-1
d_gene: .
j_gene: TRBJ1-2
CDR3nt: TGCGCCAGCAGCTTGGATCCGGGGGCGGGTGGCTACACCTTC
CDR3aa: CASSLDPGAGGYTF

abundance: .
v_gene: TRBV6-1
d_gene: TRBD1
j_gene: TRBJ1-2
CDR3nt: TGTGCCAGCAGTGATGGGACAGGGAACTATGGCTACACCTTC
CDR3aa: CASSDGTGNYGYTF

abundance: .
v_gene: TRBV29-1
d_gene: .
j_gene: TRBJ2-7
CDR3nt: TGCAGCGTTGCGCTTGGGATCGGCTCCTACGAGCAGTACTTC
CDR3aa: CSVALGIGSYEQYF

abundance: .
v_gene: TRBV27
d_gene: .
j_gene: TRBJ2-5
CDR3nt: TGTGCCAGCAGTTCCCAAGAGACCCAGTACTTC
CDR3aa: CASSSQETQYF

abundance: .
v_gene: TRBV19
d_gene: .
j_gene: TRBJ1-1
CDR3nt: TGTGCCAGTGGTAAGGTGACACCTCAGAACACTGAAGCTTTCTTT
CDR3aa: CASGKVTPQNTEAFF

abundance: medium-sized
v_gene: TRBV14
d_gene: .
j_gene: TRBJ1-6
CDR3nt: TGTGCCAGCAGCCAAGTTTCGGGGTCTTACCCCCTCCACTTT
CDR3aa: CASSQVSGSYPLHF

abundance: .
v_gene: TRBV5-6
d_gene: .
j_gene: TRBJ1-6
CDR3nt: TGTGCCAGCAAGCGATCGGGCGGGAGCTCCTATAATTCACCCCTCCACTTT
CDR3aa: CASKRSGGSSYNSPLHF

abundance: .
v_gene: TRBV5-4
d_gene: .
j_gene: TRBJ2-3
CDR3nt: TGTGCCAGCAGCTTGAAAGGGGAACCGGCAGATACGCAGTATTTT
CDR3aa: CASSLKGEPADTQYF

abundance: .
v_gene: TRBV7-2
d_gene: .
j_gene: TRBJ2-1
CDR3nt: TGTGCCAGCAGCCCCGCCTACAATGAGCAGTTCTTC
CDR3aa: CASSPAYNEQFF

abundance: .
v_gene: TRBV2
d_gene: .
j_gene: TRBJ2-1
CDR3nt: TGTGCCAGCAGTCCCGCAGCCTACAATGAGCAGTTCTTC
CDR3aa: CASSPAAYNEQFF

abundance: .
v_gene: TRBV7-2
d_gene: .
j_gene: TRBJ1-5
CDR3nt: TGTGCCAGCAGCCCGCACACCGGGGATACTAATAGCAATCAGCCCCAGCATTTT
CDR3aa: CASSPHTGDTNSNQPQHF

abundance: .
v_gene: TRBV19
d_gene: .
j_gene: TRBJ2-7
CDR3nt: TGTGCCAGTAGTATGAGCACCCCCTCCTACGAGCAGTACTTC
CDR3aa: CASSMSTPSYEQYF

abundance: .
v_gene: TRBV10-3
d_gene: .
j_gene: TRBJ1-5
CDR3nt: TGTGCCATCAGCCCCGGGGGCCAGCCCCAGCATTTT
CDR3aa: CAISPGGQPQHF

abundance: .
v_gene: TRBV4-1
d_gene: .
j_gene: TRBJ2-7
CDR3nt: TGCGCCAGCAGCCAAGATTTCTCCGACAGGCGCCAGTACTTC
CDR3aa: CASSQDFSDRRQYF

abundance: .
v_gene: TRBV10-3
d_gene: .
j_gene: TRBJ1-5
CDR3nt: TGTGCCATCGGGGGGGGTGAGGATCAGCCCCAGCATTTT
CDR3aa: CAIGGGEDQPQHF

abundance: .
v_gene: TRBV29-1
d_gene: .
j_gene: TRBJ2-1
CDR3nt: TGCAGCGTTGATGAGGTGGAAGAAATTGGTAACAATGAGCAGTTCTTC
CDR3aa: CSVDEVEEIGNNEQFF

abundance: .
v_gene: TRBV5-4
d_gene: TRBD2
j_gene: TRBJ2-5
CDR3nt: TGTGCCAGCAGCTTGGCCCTAGCGGAAGAGACCCAGTACTTC
CDR3aa: CASSLALAEETQYF

abundance: .
v_gene: TRBV6-5
d_gene: .
j_gene: TRBJ1-1
CDR3nt: TGTGCCAGCAGTAAGCAGGGGACTTCTAACACTGAAGCTTTCTTT
CDR3aa: CASSKQGTSNTEAFF

abundance: .
v_gene: TRBV9
d_gene: .
j_gene: TRBJ2-7
CDR3nt: TGTGCCAGCAGCGTAGATGTCACGTTCTACGAGCAGTACTTC
CDR3aa: CASSVDVTFYEQYF

abundance: .
v_gene: TRBV10-1
d_gene: TRBD1
j_gene: TRBJ2-7
CDR3nt: TGCGCCAGCAGTGGATCAGGGGGACGAGTAGGCTCCTACGAGCAGTACTTC
CDR3aa: CASSGSGGRVGSYEQYF

abundance: .
v_gene: TRBV2
d_gene: TRBD1
j_gene: TRBJ2-7
CDR3nt: TGTGCCAGCAGCCCAACAGGGGTCATCTACGAGCAGTACTTC
CDR3aa: CASSPTGVIYEQYF